This is a list of T cell receptor beta chains from one sample in a study of cytomegalovirus exposure and HLA in healthy donors. Profiled with immunoSEQ multiplex PCR; TCRdb holds only in-frame clones, not every one. Among some 78,000 clones listed, approximately 80% were seen once. The material sequenced was PBMCs. The receptors here all came from a woman in her 50s in good health and CMV-seropositive. Both conserved end residues are part of each CDR3. Fields, in order: D gene, V gene, clone size, J gene, CDR3 length, CDR3 DNA, CDR3 protein. The D gene is left open where the match is weak. Clone size, where shown, is once, few, many, or a class for clones that have expanded.

NA	TRBV29-1	NA	TRBJ1-1	13	TGCAGCGTCACCAGCCAAACGGGCACTGAAGCTTTCTTT	CSVTSQTGTEAFF
TRBD1	TRBV27	NA	TRBJ1-5	14	TGTGCCAGCAGTGGGACAGGGGGGTATCAGCCCCAGCATTTT	CASSGTGGYQPQHF
NA	TRBV7-7	NA	TRBJ2-1	14	TGTGCTAGCAGCTTAGGAGTTGCTAGCGTAGAGCAGTTCTTC	CASSLGVASVEQFF
TRBD1	TRBV6-4	NA	TRBJ2-3	15	TGTGCCAGCAGTGACCGAGAGACAGGGTCAGATACGCAGTATTTT	CASSDRETGSDTQYF
NA	TRBV18	NA	TRBJ1-1	12	TGTGCCAGCTCACCCCAGGGACTGGAAGCTTTCTTT	CASSPQGLEAFF
TRBD1	TRBV27	NA	TRBJ1-2	13	TGTGCCAGCAGTTTAGGGACAGGGAAGGGCTACACCTTC	CASSLGTGKGYTF
NA	TRBV2	few	TRBJ1-5	17	TGTGCCAGCACCAACCACCGATTGCAGGGTGGGAATCAGCCCCAGCATTTT	CASTNHRLQGGNQPQHF
TRBD1	TRBV5-8	once	TRBJ2-7	14	TGTGCCAGCAGCTTTGGGGACAGAGCCTACGAGCAGTACTTC	CASSFGDRAYEQYF
TRBD1	TRBV6-1	NA	TRBJ1-1	13	TGTGCCAGCAGCCCTAGGGGGACAGGTGAAGCTTTCTTT	CASSPRGTGEAFF
NA	TRBV11-2	NA	TRBJ2-2	11	TGTGCCAGCAGCTCCGCCGGGGAGCTGTTTTTT	CASSSAGELFF
NA	TRBV11-2	once	TRBJ2-3	19	TGTGCCAGCAGCTCAGCAGGAGGGGGCAGGATGGAAAAAACAGATACGCAGTATTTT	CASSSAGGGRMEKTDTQYF
NA	TRBV10-2	NA	TRBJ1-2	15	TGCGCCAGCAGTGAGATAGAACAGCTTTCCTATGGCTACACCTTC	CASSEIEQLSYGYTF
NA	TRBV27	NA	TRBJ1-4	14	TGTGCCAGCAGGGTGGGCAGGGCAAATGAAAAACTGTTTTTT	CASRVGRANEKLFF
NA	TRBV25-1	few	TRBJ1-1	11	TGTGCCAGCGTCGACGGTACAGTAGCTTTCTTT	CASVDGTVAFF
NA	TRBV19	once	TRBJ1-2	14	TGTGCCAGTAGTATAGAGGGGGCGGAGGATGGCTACACCTTC	CASSIEGAEDGYTF
NA	TRBV5-1	NA	TRBJ2-7	12	TGCGCCAGTGCGGGGATCGGGAACGAGCAGTACTTC	CASAGIGNEQYF
TRBD1	TRBV14	NA	TRBJ1-2	13	TGTGCCAGCAGCGCTGGGACAGACTATGGCTACACCTTC	CASSAGTDYGYTF
NA	TRBV2	NA	TRBJ1-5	15	TGTGCCAGCAGCGGGGGGGGCCTTAGCAATCAGCCCCAGCATTTT	CASSGGGLSNQPQHF
TRBD2	TRBV5-4	NA	TRBJ2-5	18	TGTGCCAGCAGCTCCCCCGGCGGTAGCGGGGACATCCGGGAGACCCAGTACTTC	CASSSPGGSGDIRETQYF
NA	TRBV12-5	NA	TRBJ2-2	15	TGTGCTAGTGGCCCCCCCCAGGGGTATACCGGGGAGCTGTTTTTT	CASGPPQGYTGELFF
NA	TRBV7-3	NA	TRBJ1-2	15	TGTGCCAGCAGCTCTGCGGGAAGCGATACTAATGGCTACACCTTC	CASSSAGSDTNGYTF
NA	TRBV7-2	NA	TRBJ2-3	12	TGTGCCAGCAGCTCGAGTGAGGGAACGCAGTATTTT	CASSSSEGTQYF
TRBD2	TRBV9	NA	TRBJ2-2	16	TGTGCCAGCAGCCCGAGCGGGGGGGCTGGCACCGGGGAGCTTTTTTTT	CASSPSGGAGTGELFF
NA	TRBV6-4	once	TRBJ1-2	16	TGTGCCAGCAGTGACTGGGCCCAAGGTCCTAACTATGGCTACACCTTC	CASSDWAQGPNYGYTF
NA	TRBV11-2	once	TRBJ2-1	14	TGTGCCAGCAGCTCGGCGGGACCGTACAATGAGCAGTTCTTC	CASSSAGPYNEQFF
TRBD1	TRBV2	NA	TRBJ1-6	14	TGTGCCAGCAGTAAGGACAGGCTGAATTCACCCCTCCACTTT	CASSKDRLNSPLHF
NA	TRBV4-2	NA	TRBJ2-3	15	TGTGCCAGCAGCCAAGCCCCCGTTGCGCTCGATACGCAGTATTTT	CASSQAPVALDTQYF
TRBD2	TRBV29-1	NA	TRBJ2-1	17	TGCAGCGTTGAAGGTGCAGTACGGGCGGGAGGGGGCAATGAGCAGTTCTTC	CSVEGAVRAGGGNEQFF
NA	TRBV7-2	NA	TRBJ1-3	16	TGTGCCAGTCGCAGGCCGCTCACTGACTCTGGAAACACCATATATTTT	CASRRPLTDSGNTIYF
NA	TRBV14	NA	TRBJ2-3	17	TGTGCCAGCAGCCAAGTCGGCAGGGTTGACTTTGTAGATACGCAGTATTTT	CASSQVGRVDFVDTQYF
TRBD1	TRBV4-1	few	TRBJ2-6	19	TGCGCCAGCAGCCAAGGGGTAGGGCAGGGGGCGCCTGGGGCCAACGTCCTGACTTTC	CASSQGVGQGAPGANVLTF
TRBD2	TRBV19	NA	TRBJ2-2	19	TGTGCCAGTAGTATATTTTGGACTAGCGGGGCGACGAACACCGGGGAGCTGTTTTTT	CASSIFWTSGATNTGELFF
TRBD1	TRBV27	NA	TRBJ2-7	15	TGTGCCAGCAGTTTAGCGACAGGGGGTGGCTACGAGCAGTACTTC	CASSLATGGGYEQYF
TRBD1	TRBV6-5	NA	TRBJ1-2	14	TGTGCCAGCAGTAGAAGACAGGGTAGCTATGGCTACACCTTC	CASSRRQGSYGYTF
NA	TRBV7-7	NA	TRBJ1-6	12	TGTGCTAGCAGCCCAGGCCGGGAACCCCTCCACTTT	CASSPGREPLHF
TRBD2	TRBV10-3	NA	TRBJ2-1	19	TGTGCCATCAGTGGGCTGCGGGGAGGTGGGAAGCGGGAGTTGGATGAGCAGTTCTTC	CAISGLRGGGKRELDEQFF